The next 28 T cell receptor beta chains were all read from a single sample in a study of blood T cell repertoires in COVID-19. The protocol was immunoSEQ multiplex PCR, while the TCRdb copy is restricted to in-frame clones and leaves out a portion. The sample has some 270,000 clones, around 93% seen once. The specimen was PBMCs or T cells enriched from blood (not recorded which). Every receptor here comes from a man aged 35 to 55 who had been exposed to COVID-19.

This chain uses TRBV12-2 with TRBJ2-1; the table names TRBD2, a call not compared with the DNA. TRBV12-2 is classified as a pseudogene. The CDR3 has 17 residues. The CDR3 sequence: CEEGTSGLQSSYNEQFF. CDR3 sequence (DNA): TGTGAAGAAGGGACTAGCGGGCTTCAAAGCTCCTACAATGAGCAGTTCTTC.

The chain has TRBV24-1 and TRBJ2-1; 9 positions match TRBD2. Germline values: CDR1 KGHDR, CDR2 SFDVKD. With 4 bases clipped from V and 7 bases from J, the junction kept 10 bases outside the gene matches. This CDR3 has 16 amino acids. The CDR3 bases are TGTGCCACCAGTGAGGGGGGTCTTACTAGCGGGAATGAGCAGTTCTTC. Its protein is CATSEGGLTSGNEQFF.

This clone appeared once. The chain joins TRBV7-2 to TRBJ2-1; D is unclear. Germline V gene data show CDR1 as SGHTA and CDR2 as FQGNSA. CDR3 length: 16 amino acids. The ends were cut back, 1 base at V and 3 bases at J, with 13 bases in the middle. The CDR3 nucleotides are TGTGCCAGCAGCTTAGGATCGCGGCCCAGCTACAATGAGCAGTTCTTC. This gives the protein CASSLGSRPSYNEQFF.

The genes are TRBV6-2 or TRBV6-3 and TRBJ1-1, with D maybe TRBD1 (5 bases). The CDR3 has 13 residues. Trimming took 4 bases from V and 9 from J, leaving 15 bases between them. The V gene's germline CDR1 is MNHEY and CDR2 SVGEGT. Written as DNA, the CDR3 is TGTGCCAGCAGTTCCCGGGGGGGACTCCAAGCTTTCTTT. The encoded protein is CASSSRGGLQAFF.

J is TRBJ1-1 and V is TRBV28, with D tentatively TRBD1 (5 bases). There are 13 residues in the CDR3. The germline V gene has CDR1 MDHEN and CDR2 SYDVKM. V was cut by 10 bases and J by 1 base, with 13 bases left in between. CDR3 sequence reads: CATRRGENTEAFF. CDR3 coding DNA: TGTGCCACCAGACGGGGGGAGAACACTGAAGCTTTCTTT. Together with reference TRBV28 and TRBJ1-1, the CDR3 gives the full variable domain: DVKVTQSSRYLVKRTGEKVFLECVQDMDHENMFWYRQDPGLGLRLIYFSYDVKMKEKGDIPEGYSVSREKKERFSLILESASTNQTSMYLCATRRGENTEAFFGQGTRLTVV.

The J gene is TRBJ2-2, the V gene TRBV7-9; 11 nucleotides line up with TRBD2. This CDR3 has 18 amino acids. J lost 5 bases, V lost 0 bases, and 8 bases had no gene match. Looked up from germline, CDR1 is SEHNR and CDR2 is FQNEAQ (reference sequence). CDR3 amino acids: CASSLADSGRARTGELFF. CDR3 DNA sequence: TGTGCCAGCAGCTTAGCAGATAGCGGGAGGGCTCGGACCGGGGAGCTGTTTTTT.

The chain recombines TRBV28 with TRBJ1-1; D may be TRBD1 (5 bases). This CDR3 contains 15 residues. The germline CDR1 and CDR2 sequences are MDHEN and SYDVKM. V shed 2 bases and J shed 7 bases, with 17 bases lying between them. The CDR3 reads CASSLVSPGWDEAFF. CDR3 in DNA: TGTGCCAGCAGTTTAGTCAGCCCAGGGTGGGATGAAGCTTTCTTT.

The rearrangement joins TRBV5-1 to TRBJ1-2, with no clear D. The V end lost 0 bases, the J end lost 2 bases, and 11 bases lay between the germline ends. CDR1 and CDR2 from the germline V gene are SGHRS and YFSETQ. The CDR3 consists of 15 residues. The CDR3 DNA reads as TGCGCCAGCAGCTTGGCCCCGGGAGGGAACTATGGCTACACCTTC. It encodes CASSLAPGGNYGYTF.

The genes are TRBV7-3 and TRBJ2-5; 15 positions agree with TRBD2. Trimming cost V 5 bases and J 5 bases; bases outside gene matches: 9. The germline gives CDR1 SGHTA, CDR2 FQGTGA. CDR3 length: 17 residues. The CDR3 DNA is TGTGCCAGCAGCGCCGGACTAGCGGGAGGGCCGAGGGAGACCCAGTACTTC. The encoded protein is CASSAGLAGGPRETQYF.

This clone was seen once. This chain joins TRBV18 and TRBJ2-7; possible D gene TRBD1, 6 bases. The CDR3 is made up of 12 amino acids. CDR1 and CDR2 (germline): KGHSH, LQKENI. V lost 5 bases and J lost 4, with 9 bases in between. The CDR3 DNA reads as TGTGCCAGCTCAGAGGACAGATACGAGCAGTACTTC. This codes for CASSEDRYEQYF.

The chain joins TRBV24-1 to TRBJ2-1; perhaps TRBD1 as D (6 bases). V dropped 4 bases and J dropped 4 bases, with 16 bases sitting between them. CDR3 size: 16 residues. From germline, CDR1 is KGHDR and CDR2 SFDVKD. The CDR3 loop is CATSDPGVPLYNEQFF. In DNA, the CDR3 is TGTGCCACCAGTGACCCAGGGGTCCCACTATACAATGAGCAGTTCTTC.

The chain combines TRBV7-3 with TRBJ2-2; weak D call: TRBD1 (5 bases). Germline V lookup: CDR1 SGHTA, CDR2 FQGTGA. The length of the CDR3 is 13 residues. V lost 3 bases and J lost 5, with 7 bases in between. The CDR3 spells CASSFTGTGELFF. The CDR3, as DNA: TGTGCCAGCAGCTTCACAGGAACCGGGGAGCTGTTTTTT.

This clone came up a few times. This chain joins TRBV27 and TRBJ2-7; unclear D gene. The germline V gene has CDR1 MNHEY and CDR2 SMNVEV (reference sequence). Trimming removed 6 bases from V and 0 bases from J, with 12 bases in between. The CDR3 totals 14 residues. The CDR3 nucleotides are TGTGCCAGCAGGCCCCCCCGGTCCTCCTACGAGCAGTACTTC. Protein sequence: CASRPPRSSYEQYF.

CDR3 DNA: TGTGCCAGCAGCTCGGGTGGGGCCACCATCTACGAGCAGTACTTC. Amino acid sequence: CASSSGGATIYEQYF. V is TRBV5-4 and J is TRBJ2-7, with a weak D call TRBD1 (5 bases). Germline CDR1 SGHNT, CDR2 YYREEE (reference sequence). V lost 3 bases and J 3 bases, leaving 16 bases between the germline ends. The CDR3 has 15 residues.

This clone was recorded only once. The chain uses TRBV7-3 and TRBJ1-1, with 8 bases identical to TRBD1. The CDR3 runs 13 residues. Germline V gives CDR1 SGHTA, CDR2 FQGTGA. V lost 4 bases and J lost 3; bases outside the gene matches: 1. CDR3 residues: CASSSDRDTEAFF. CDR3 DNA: TGTGCCAGCAGCTCGGACAGGGACACTGAAGCTTTCTTT.

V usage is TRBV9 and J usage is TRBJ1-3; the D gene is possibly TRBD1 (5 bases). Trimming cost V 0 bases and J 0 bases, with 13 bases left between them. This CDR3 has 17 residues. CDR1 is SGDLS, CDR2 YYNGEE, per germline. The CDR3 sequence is CASSVEDSYFSGNTIYF. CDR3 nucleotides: TGTGCCAGCAGCGTAGAAGACAGCTACTTCTCTGGAAACACCATATATTTT.

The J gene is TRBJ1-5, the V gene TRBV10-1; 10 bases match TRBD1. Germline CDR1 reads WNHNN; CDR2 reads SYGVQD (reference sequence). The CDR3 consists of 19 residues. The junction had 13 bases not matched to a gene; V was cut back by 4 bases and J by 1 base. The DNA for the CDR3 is TGCGCCAGCAGTGGGCCGGGACAGGGGATTGGCCCGAGCAATCAGCCCCAGCATTTT. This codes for CASSGPGQGIGPSNQPQHF.

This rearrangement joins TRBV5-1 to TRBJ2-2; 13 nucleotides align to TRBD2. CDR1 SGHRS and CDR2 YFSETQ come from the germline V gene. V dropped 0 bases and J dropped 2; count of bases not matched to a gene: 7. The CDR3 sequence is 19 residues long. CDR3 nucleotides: TGCGCCAGCAGCTTGGGACTAGCGGGAGGAGTGTCAAACACCGGGGAGCTGTTTTTT. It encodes CASSLGLAGGVSNTGELFF.

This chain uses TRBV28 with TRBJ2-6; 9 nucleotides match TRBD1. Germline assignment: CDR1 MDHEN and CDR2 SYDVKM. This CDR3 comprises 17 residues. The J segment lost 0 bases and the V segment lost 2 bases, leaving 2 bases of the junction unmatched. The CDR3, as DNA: TGTGCCAGCAGTTTAGACAGGGGGGGCTCTGGGGCCAACGTCCTGACTTTC. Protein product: CASSLDRGGSGANVLTF. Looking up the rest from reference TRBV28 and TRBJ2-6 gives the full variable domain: DVKVTQSSRYLVKRTGEKVFLECVQDMDHENMFWYRQDPGLGLRLIYFSYDVKMKEKGDIPEGYSVSREKKERFSLILESASTNQTSMYLCASSLDRGGSGANVLTFGAGSRLTVL.

CDR3 nucleotide sequence: TGTGCCAGCAGCCTGGGACAGGGAGGGAGCTACACCTTC. This encodes CASSLGQGGSYTF. The gene calls are TRBV6-5 and TRBJ1-2; 9 bases agree with TRBD1. With V trimmed by 6 bases and J by 9 bases, 8 bases remained unmatched. The CDR3 is 13 residues long. CDR1 and CDR2 (germline): MNHEY, SVGAGI.

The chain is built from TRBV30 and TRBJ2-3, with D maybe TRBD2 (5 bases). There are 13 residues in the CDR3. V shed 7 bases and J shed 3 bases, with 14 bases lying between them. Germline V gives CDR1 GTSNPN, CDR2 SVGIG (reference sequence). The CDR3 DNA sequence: TGTGCCTTGTCGACTACGGGGACAGATACGCAGTATTTT. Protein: CALSTTGTDTQYF. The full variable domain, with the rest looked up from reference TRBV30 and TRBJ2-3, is SQTIHQWPATLVQPVGSPLSLECTVEGTSNPNLYWYRQAAGRGLQLLFYSVGIGQISSEVPQNLSASRPQDRQFILSSKKLLLSDSGFYLCALSTTGTDTQYFGPGTRLTVL.

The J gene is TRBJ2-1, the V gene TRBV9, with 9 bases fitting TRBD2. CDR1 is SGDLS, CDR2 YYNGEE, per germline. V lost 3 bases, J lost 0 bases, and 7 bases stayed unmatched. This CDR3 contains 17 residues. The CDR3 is CASSASGRTSSYNEQFF. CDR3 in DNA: TGTGCCAGCAGCGCAAGCGGGAGGACGAGCTCCTACAATGAGCAGTTCTTC.

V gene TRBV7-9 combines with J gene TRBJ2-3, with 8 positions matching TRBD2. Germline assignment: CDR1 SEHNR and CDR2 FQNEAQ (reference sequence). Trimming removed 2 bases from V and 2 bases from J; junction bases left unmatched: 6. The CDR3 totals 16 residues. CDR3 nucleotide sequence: TGTGCCAGCAGCTTAACGGTAGCGGGGCACACAGATACGCAGTATTTT. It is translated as CASSLTVAGHTDTQYF.

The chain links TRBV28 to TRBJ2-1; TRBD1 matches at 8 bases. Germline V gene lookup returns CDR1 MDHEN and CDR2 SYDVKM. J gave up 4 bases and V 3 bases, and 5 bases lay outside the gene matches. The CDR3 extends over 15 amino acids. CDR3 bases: TGTGCCAGCAGTTTCGTTACAGGGGGGTACAATGAGCAGTTCTTC. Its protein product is CASSFVTGGYNEQFF.

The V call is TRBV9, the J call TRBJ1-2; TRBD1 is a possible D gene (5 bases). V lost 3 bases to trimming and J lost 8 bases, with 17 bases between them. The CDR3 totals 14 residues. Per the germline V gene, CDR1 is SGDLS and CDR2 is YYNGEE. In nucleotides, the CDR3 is TGTGCCAGCAGCGGCCCGGGACTTCGTAGGGGCTACACCTTC. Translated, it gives CASSGPGLRRGYTF.

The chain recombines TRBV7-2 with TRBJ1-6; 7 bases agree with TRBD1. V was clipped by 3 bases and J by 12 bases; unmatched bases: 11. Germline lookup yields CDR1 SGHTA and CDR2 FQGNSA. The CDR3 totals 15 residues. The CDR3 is CASSFGTVLSIPLHF. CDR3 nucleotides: TGTGCCAGCAGCTTCGGGACAGTCCTATCAATACCCCTCCACTTT.

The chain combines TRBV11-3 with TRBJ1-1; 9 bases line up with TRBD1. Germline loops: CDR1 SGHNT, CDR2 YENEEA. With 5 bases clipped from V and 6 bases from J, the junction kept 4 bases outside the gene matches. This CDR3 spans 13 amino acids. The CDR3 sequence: CASSLDRGAEAFF. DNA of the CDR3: TGTGCCAGCAGCCTGGACAGGGGCGCTGAAGCTTTCTTT.

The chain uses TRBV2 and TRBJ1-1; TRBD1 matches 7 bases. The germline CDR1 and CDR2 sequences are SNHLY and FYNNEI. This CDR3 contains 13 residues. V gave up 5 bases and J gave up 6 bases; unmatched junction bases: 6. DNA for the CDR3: TGTGCCAGCAGTCCCATGCAGGGGGCTGAAGCTTTCTTT. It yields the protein CASSPMQGAEAFF.